The clone carrying this TCR beta chain was detected ten times or more. Its target is unknown. V was trimmed by 0 bases and J by 2 bases, leaving 10 bases between them. The CDR3 extends over 15 amino acids. Germline V lookup: CDR1 SGDLS, CDR2 YYNGEE. The data belong to a study of regulatory T cells in long-lasting Graves disease. Findings of the study overall: TCR diversity was lower in persistent than newly diagnosed Graves' disease. Comparison showed that persistent patients shared more public clonotypes (about 2,600) than new patients (approximately 1,000).

Time point given: newly diagnosed GD, antithyroid drugs for less than 3 months. Extracted RNA from PBMCs served as the source of the TCR library. Sequencing libraries for TCR beta were prepared with iRepertoire HTBI primers and Arm-PCR of CDR3 regions. TCRdb itself ran the multiplex PCR reads through MiXCR, one entry per CDR3 protein. The table includes around 360,000 distinct CDR3 sequences, around 15% detected once. This sample was also put to use in a study of T cells in Graves' hyperthyroidism and ophthalmopathy. That source adds: Clinical symptoms, serum thyroxine and TRAb, thyroid ultrasound and orbital computed tomography together formed the diagnostic basis. The HTBI set primed first-round TCR CDR3 RT-PCR.

Sequencing was performed on peripheral blood mononuclear cells (PBMCs), taken at new diagnosis, from a patient treated with antithyroid drugs. The chain joins TRBV9 to TRBJ2-3; the D call may be TRBD1 or TRBD2 (6 bases each). The receptor was isolated from a woman younger than 30 with Graves disease. CDR3 loop: CASSVEGGYTDTQYF. The CDR3 region has the DNA TGTGCCAGCAGCGTAGAGGGGGGATACACAGATACGCAGTATTTT.